This TCR beta chain was documented in a study of T cells in Graves' hyperthyroidism and ophthalmopathy. In the study overall: Staff took peripheral blood when the initial diagnosis was made, before any treatment began.

Study-wide results and limits: Blood also carried most thyroid clonotypes expanded above 0.001. Researchers report that a 13 V-J model separated ophthalmopathy from stable hyperthyroidism.

This clonotype appeared many times. Antigen specificity is unknown. TCR beta CDR3 sequences were amplified from RNA transcripts. The primer set for the first-round RT-PCR of the TCR CDR3 was HTBI. TCRdb reprocessed the multiplex PCR reads with MiXCR, giving one entry per CDR3 protein. The data show fewer than 250,000 distinct CDR3 sequences, around 15% seen once. Looked up from germline, CDR1 is LNHNV and CDR2 is YYDKDF (reference sequence). Trimming cost V 0 bases and J 4 bases, with 9 bases left between them. CDR3 size: 14 residues. Duration under 3 months, a NOSPECS grade of at least 4, and a Clinical Activity Score of at least 3 characterized the ophthalmopathy patients.

The source of this sequence is a young woman with Graves' ophthalmopathy. Input material: blood. This chain links TRBV15 with TRBJ1-1, with a possible D match to TRBD1 (5 bases). The CDR3: CATSRDPGSTEAFF. The CDR3 DNA sequence: TGTGCCACCAGCAGAGATCCAGGGAGCACTGAAGCTTTCTTT.